This T cell receptor (beta chain) was retrieved from a study of OX40 agonist ivuxolimab in advanced cancers. Overall study: Dose-escalation patients' cancers were hepatocellular carcinoma, melanoma, renal cell or head and neck cancer.

Produced via immunoSEQ multiplex PCR; TCRdb's table is partial and in-frame only. The repertoire holds 35,000 to 45,000 clones, with around four fifths as singletons. V lost 2 bases, J lost 2 bases, and 12 bases lay in between. The length of the CDR3 is 15 residues. Germline CDR1 SGHNT, CDR2 YYREEE (reference sequence). This chain uses TRBV5-4 with TRBJ2-3; tentative D call: TRBD1 (6 bases). The sequencing here drew on CD4+ or CD8+ T cells sorted from blood, taken in a trial of the OX40 agonist ivuxolimab. The TCR sequence derives from an adult with an advanced solid tumor such as melanoma, head and neck, liver or kidney cancer. Written as DNA, the CDR3 is TGTGCCAGCAGCTTCCAGGGGCGGTTCACAGATACGCAGTATTTT. Protein: CASSFQGRFTDTQYF.